Detailed here is one T cell receptor beta chain. Its antigen is unidentified. Sequenced by immunoSEQ multiplex PCR; TCRdb stores in-frame clones only, minus some. This sample yields fewer than 150,000 clones, of which 90% to 95% are seen a single time; around 0.15% belongs to the top ten. The data stem from a study of graft-versus-host responses after intestinal transplantation. About the research overall: Among the recipients, transplants were multivisceral, liver-intestinal, or isolated intestinal.

Germline assignment: CDR1 LNHDA and CDR2 SQIVND (reference sequence). The ends lost 4 bases at V and 2 bases at J; junction bases unmatched: 5. The CDR3 is 16 residues long. Overall study results and limits: Circulating GvH clones peaking coincided with falling HvG clones soon after transplant.

This chain joins TRBV19 and TRBJ1-5, with TRBD1 matching 10 bases. This clonotype originated in a human donor who received an intestinal transplant. The source material was unstimulated CD4+ T cells sorted from spleen or lymph node cells, sampled before intestinal transplant. The CDR3 region has the DNA TGTGCCAGTAGTACCTACGGGACAGGGGGCAATCAGCCCCAGCATTTT. This translates into CASSTYGTGGNQPQHF.